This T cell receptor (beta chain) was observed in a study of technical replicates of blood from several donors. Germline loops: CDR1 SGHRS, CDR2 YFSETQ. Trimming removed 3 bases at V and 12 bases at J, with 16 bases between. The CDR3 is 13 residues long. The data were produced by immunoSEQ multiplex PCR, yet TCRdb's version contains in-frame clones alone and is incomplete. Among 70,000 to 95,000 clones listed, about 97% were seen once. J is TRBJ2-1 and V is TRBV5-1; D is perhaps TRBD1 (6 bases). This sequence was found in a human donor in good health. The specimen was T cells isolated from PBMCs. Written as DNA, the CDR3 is TGCGCCAGCAGCTATCAAACAGGGAATCGGCAGTTCTTC. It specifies CASSYQTGNRQFF.